Listed below are T cell receptor beta chains from one sample, sequenced in a study of shared clonotypes between healthy human individuals. Data came from immunoSEQ multiplex PCR; TCRdb stores just in-frame clones and leaves some out. The profile shows over 2 million clones, over 85% of them singletons. Sequenced material: naive CD4+ T cells sorted from blood. These receptors all come from a man aged 18 to 30 in good health. The CDR3 runs from the conserved cysteine through the conserved F or W. Fields, in order: V gene, D gene, CDR3 length, clone size, J gene, CDR3 protein, CDR3 DNA. D genes are given only for firm matches. A row's size may be missing; if present it is once, few, many or a size class.

V: TRBV7-2
D: -
length: 17
size: -
J: TRBJ2-7
CDR3: CASSLTVSRGAADEQYF
DNA: TGTGCCAGCAGTTTAACGGTTTCGCGGGGCGCCGCTGACGAGCAGTACTTC

V: TRBV11-3
D: -
length: 13
size: -
J: TRBJ2-5
CDR3: CASSRSDVETQYF
DNA: TGTGCCAGCAGCCGCAGTGATGTAGAGACCCAGTACTTC

V: TRBV6-1
D: -
length: 15
size: -
J: TRBJ1-2
CDR3: CASIRPGPGSYGYTF
DNA: TGTGCCAGCATTAGGCCTGGACCCGGGAGCTATGGCTACACCTTC

V: TRBV21-1
D: -
length: 15
size: -
J: TRBJ1-2
CDR3: CASGLRGLRHYGYTF
DNA: TGTGCCAGCGGACTAAGGGGGCTCCGCCACTATGGCTACACCTTC

V: TRBV20-1
D: TRBD1
length: 10
size: -
J: TRBJ2-7
CDR3: CSARGQEQYF
DNA: TGCAGTGCTAGGGGACAGGAGCAGTACTTC

V: TRBV15
D: -
length: 12
size: -
J: TRBJ2-7
CDR3: CATSRALGEQYF
DNA: TGTGCCACCAGTAGGGCCCTGGGTGAGCAGTACTTC

V: TRBV5-1
D: TRBD1
length: 15
size: -
J: TRBJ1-3
CDR3: CASSVLGTDGNTIYF
DNA: TGCGCCAGCAGCGTTCTCGGGACAGATGGAAACACCATATATTTT

V: TRBV27
D: -
length: 13
size: -
J: TRBJ2-3
CDR3: CASSGRGGDTQYF
DNA: TGTGCCAGCAGTGGACGCGGGGGCGATACGCAGTATTTT

V: TRBV10-3
D: -
length: 14
size: once
J: TRBJ2-4
CDR3: CAISDDIQGGIQYF
DNA: TGTGCCATCAGTGATGACATTCAGGGAGGCATTCAGTACTTC

V: TRBV7-9
D: TRBD1
length: 13
size: -
J: TRBJ2-7
CDR3: CASSTDRGYEQYF
DNA: TGTGCCAGCAGCACTGACAGGGGCTACGAGCAGTACTTC

V: TRBV6-4
D: -
length: 15
size: -
J: TRBJ1-1
CDR3: CASSDSGTLRTEAFF
DNA: TGTGCCAGCAGTGACTCGGGAACTCTGCGGACTGAAGCTTTCTTT

V: TRBV7-2
D: -
length: 11
size: -
J: TRBJ2-2
CDR3: CASSLPGELFF
DNA: TGTGCCAGCAGCTTACCCGGGGAGCTGTTTTTT

V: TRBV19
D: -
length: 16
size: -
J: TRBJ2-7
CDR3: CASSLSGAEPAYEQYF
DNA: TGTGCCAGTAGCCTGTCTGGGGCTGAACCGGCCTACGAGCAGTACTTC

V: TRBV5-1
D: -
length: 13
size: -
J: TRBJ1-1
CDR3: CASKKPENTEAFF
DNA: TGCGCCAGCAAGAAGCCTGAGAACACTGAAGCTTTCTTT

V: TRBV4-1
D: TRBD2
length: 17
size: -
J: TRBJ2-7
CDR3: CASSIAGGDLAGYEQYF
DNA: TGCGCCAGCAGCATAGCGGGGGGGGACCTAGCGGGTTACGAGCAGTACTTC

V: TRBV7-9
D: -
length: 15
size: -
J: TRBJ1-3
CDR3: CASSGTGLSGNTIYF
DNA: TGTGCCAGCAGCGGCACCGGACTCTCTGGAAACACCATATATTTT

V: TRBV5-4
D: TRBD2
length: 16
size: -
J: TRBJ2-1
CDR3: CASSLLFPGGNNEQFF
DNA: TGTGCCAGCAGCCTCCTCTTCCCGGGGGGGAACAATGAGCAGTTCTTC

V: TRBV28
D: -
length: 16
size: -
J: TRBJ1-1
CDR3: CASSLGATGGNTEAFF
DNA: TGTGCCAGCAGTTTGGGGGCGACAGGAGGTAACACTGAAGCTTTCTTT

V: TRBV18
D: TRBD2
length: 15
size: -
J: TRBJ2-7
CDR3: CASSPLASGNYEQYF
DNA: TGTGCCAGCTCACCCTTGGCTAGCGGGAACTACGAGCAGTACTTC

V: TRBV12-5
D: -
length: 12
size: many
J: TRBJ1-3
CDR3: CASGTDGNTIYF
DNA: TGTGCTAGTGGGACGGATGGAAACACCATATATTTT

V: TRBV10-1
D: TRBD2
length: 14
size: -
J: TRBJ2-1
CDR3: CASSSSGALGEQFF
DNA: TGCGCCAGCAGTTCTAGCGGGGCCCTCGGGGAGCAGTTCTTC

V: TRBV6-6
D: TRBD2
length: 16
size: -
J: TRBJ2-3
CDR3: CASSLGLAGVKDTQYF
DNA: TGTGCCAGCAGCTTAGGACTAGCGGGAGTGAAAGATACGCAGTATTTT

V: TRBV11-2
D: TRBD1
length: 16
size: few
J: TRBJ1-6
CDR3: CASSLSAGGGNSPLHF
DNA: TGTGCCAGCAGCTTATCGGCAGGGGGAGGGAATTCACCCCTCCACTTT

V: TRBV6-1
D: -
length: 14
size: -
J: TRBJ1-5
CDR3: CASMEGGGNQPQHF
DNA: TGTGCCAGCATGGAGGGAGGTGGCAATCAGCCCCAGCATTTT

V: TRBV4-1
D: TRBD1
length: 16
size: few
J: TRBJ2-1
CDR3: CASSQVTGGTYNEQFF
DNA: TGCGCCAGCAGCCAGGTAACAGGGGGCACCTACAATGAGCAGTTCTTC

V: TRBV5-1
D: -
length: 15
size: -
J: TRBJ2-1
CDR3: CASSLVGQSYNEQFF
DNA: TGCGCCAGCAGCTTGGTAGGACAGTCCTACAATGAGCAGTTCTTC

V: TRBV5-1
D: -
length: 13
size: -
J: TRBJ1-2
CDR3: CASSLGTERGYTF
DNA: TGCGCCAGCAGCTTGGGGACAGAGAGAGGCTACACCTTC

V: TRBV10-3
D: -
length: 12
size: -
J: TRBJ1-1
CDR3: CAISGGSIEAFF
DNA: TGTGCCATCAGTGGGGGGTCTATTGAAGCTTTCTTT

V: TRBV11-2
D: -
length: 12
size: -
J: TRBJ2-3
CDR3: CASSSGPQPQYF
DNA: TGTGCCAGCAGCTCAGGACCTCAACCACAGTATTTT

V: TRBV5-4
D: -
length: 15
size: -
J: TRBJ1-2
CDR3: CASSLEPGDLYGYTF
DNA: TGTGCCAGCAGCTTGGAGCCAGGGGACCTGTATGGCTACACCTTC

V: TRBV2
D: -
length: 11
size: -
J: TRBJ2-7
CDR3: CASSQTGEQYF
DNA: TGTGCCAGCAGTCAGACGGGGGAGCAGTACTTC